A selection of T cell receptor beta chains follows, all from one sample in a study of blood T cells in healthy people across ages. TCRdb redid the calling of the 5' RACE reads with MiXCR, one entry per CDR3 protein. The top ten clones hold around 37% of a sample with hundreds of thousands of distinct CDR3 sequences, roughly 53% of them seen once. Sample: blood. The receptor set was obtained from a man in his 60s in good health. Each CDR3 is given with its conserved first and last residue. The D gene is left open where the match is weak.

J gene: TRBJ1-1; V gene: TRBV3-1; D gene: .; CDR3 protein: CASSPAAGRGEAFF
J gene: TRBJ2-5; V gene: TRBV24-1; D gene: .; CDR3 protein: CATSDPGGPSETQYF
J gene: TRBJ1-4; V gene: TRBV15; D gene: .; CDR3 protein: CATSSDSNEKLFF
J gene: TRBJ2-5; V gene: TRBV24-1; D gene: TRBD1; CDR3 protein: CATSRTGVPETQYF
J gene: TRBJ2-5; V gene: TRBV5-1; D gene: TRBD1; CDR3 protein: CASSRSGGTAQETQYF
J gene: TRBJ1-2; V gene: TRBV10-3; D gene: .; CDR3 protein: CAISEQGQNYGYTF
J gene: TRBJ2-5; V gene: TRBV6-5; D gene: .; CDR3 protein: CASRTQQETQYF
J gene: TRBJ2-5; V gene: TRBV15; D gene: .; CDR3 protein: CATSRDQNLEETQYF
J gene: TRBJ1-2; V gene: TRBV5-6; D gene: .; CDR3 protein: CASSLIPGNYGYTF
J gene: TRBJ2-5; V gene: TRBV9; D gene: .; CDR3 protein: CASSADGGGQETQYF
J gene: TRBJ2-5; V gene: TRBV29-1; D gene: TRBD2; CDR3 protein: CSVASDSGVETQYF
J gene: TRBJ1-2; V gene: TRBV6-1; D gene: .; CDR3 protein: CASSEVAGANYGYTF
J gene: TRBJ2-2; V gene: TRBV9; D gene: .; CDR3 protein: CASSALVGANTGELFF
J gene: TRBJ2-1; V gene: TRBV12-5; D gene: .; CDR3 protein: CASGLVRILATNNEQFF
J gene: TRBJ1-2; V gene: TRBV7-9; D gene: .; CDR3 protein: CASSLSRVSGYGYTF
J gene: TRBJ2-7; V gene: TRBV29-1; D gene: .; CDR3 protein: CSVEGQASYEQYF
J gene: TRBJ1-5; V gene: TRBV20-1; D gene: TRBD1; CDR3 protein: CSARTTGGPQHF
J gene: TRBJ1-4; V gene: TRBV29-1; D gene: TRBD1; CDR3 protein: CSVEPLRGQGAEKLFF
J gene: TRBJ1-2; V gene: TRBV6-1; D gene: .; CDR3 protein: CASSEEGGVRGYTF
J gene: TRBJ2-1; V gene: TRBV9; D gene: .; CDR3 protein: CASSVTGVSYNEQFF
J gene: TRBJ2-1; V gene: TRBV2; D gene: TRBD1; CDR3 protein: CASSGRTGVLGTNEQFF
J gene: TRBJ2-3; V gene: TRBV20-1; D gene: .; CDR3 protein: CSARVITDTQYF
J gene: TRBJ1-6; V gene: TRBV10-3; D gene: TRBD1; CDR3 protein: CAISERTGLHSPLHF
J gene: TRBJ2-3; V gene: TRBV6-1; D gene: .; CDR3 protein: CASKQGHTDTQYF
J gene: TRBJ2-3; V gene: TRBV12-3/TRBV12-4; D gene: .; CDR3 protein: CASTQGYLDTQYF
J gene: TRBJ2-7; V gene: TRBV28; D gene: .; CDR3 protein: CASSGWDEQYF
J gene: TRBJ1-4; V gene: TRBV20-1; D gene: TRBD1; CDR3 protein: CSARGQGTTNEKLFF
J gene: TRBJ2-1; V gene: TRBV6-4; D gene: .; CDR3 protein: CASSEDRGAYNEQFF
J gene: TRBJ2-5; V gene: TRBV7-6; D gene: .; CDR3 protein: CASSRPQGNRETQYF
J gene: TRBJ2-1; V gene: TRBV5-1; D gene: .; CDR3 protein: CASQGQGTLGDEQFF
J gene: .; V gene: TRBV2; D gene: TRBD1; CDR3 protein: CARDRSDFKNIQYF
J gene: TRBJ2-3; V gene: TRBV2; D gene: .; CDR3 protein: CASSLHQSTDTQYF
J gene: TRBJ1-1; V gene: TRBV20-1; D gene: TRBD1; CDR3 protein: CSARGTGGNTEAFF
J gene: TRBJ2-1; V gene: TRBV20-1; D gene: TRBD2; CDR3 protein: CSARDKRGGSYNEQFF
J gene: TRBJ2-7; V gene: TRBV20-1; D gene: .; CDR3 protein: CSARLEYEQYF
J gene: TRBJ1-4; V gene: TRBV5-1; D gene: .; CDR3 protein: CASSVFGSSEKLFF
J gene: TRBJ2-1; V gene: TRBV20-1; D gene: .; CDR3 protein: CSAQSGTRAPAEQFF
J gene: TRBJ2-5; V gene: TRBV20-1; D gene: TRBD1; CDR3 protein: CSAFWSAGGEETQYF
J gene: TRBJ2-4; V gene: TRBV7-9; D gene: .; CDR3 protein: CASSSGRREETRYF
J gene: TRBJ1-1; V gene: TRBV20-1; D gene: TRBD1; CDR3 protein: CSARFGTGGSEAFF
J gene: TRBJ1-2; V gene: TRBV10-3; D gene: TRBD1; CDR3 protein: CAISVPGQGADGYTF
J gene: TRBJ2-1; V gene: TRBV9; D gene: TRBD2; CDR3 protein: CASRPAGSSYNEQFF
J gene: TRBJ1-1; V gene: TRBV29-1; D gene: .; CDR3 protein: CSVEGGGTEAFF